The rows below give T cell receptor beta chains drawn from one sample of a study of blood T cell repertoires in COVID-19. This table comes from immunoSEQ multiplex PCR, and its TCRdb copy is limited to in-frame clones, with some not included. Here the sample spans 250,000 to 300,000 clones, roughly 84% being singletons. The specimen was peripheral blood. The receptors were gathered from a woman between 18 and 30 years old with acute or convalescent COVID-19. Both conserved end residues are part of each CDR3. D genes are given only for firm matches. Clone size is not always given. Where it is, it says once, few, many or a class for expanded clones.

V gene: TRBV7-6; D gene: -; clone size: -; CDR3 length: 14; J gene: TRBJ2-3; CDR3 DNA: TGTGCCAGCAGCTTAATCGGTGGTAGAGATACGCAGTATTTT; CDR3 protein: CASSLIGGRDTQYF
V gene: TRBV4-3; D gene: -; clone size: -; CDR3 length: 14; J gene: TRBJ1-3; CDR3 DNA: TGCGCCAGCAGCCAAGAGCATAGTGGAAACACCATATATTTT; CDR3 protein: CASSQEHSGNTIYF
V gene: TRBV12-2; D gene: -; clone size: -; CDR3 length: 18; J gene: TRBJ2-7; CDR3 DNA: TGTGCAAGTCGCTTAGCTGTTAACCGGACAGGGGAAATCGACGAGCAGTACTTC; CDR3 protein: CASRLAVNRTGEIDEQYF
V gene: TRBV19; D gene: TRBD1; clone size: -; CDR3 length: 16; J gene: TRBJ2-3; CDR3 DNA: TGTGCCAGTAGTGCGACAGGGCGGTCTAGCACAGATACGCAGTATTTT; CDR3 protein: CASSATGRSSTDTQYF
V gene: TRBV6-5; D gene: -; clone size: -; CDR3 length: 14; J gene: TRBJ1-2; CDR3 DNA: TGTGCCAGCAGGGGGACACTTACTAACTATGGCTACACCTTC; CDR3 protein: CASRGTLTNYGYTF
V gene: TRBV5-1; D gene: -; clone size: -; CDR3 length: 14; J gene: TRBJ2-3; CDR3 DNA: TGCGCCAGCTCAGCGGAGATACGCACAGATACGCAGTATTTT; CDR3 protein: CASSAEIRTDTQYF
V gene: TRBV13; D gene: TRBD1; clone size: -; CDR3 length: 13; J gene: TRBJ2-5; CDR3 DNA: TGTGCCAGCAGCGTCTACAGGGGAGAGACCCAGTACTTC; CDR3 protein: CASSVYRGETQYF
V gene: TRBV6-1; D gene: -; clone size: -; CDR3 length: 15; J gene: TRBJ1-6; CDR3 DNA: TGTGCCAGCAGTGAACAGTGGGCAGGGAAGACACCCCTCCACTTT; CDR3 protein: CASSEQWAGKTPLHF
V gene: TRBV12-2; D gene: -; clone size: few; CDR3 length: 14; J gene: TRBJ2-7; CDR3 DNA: TGTGCAAGTCGCTTAACGGGGAAGGTCCACGAGCAGTACTTC; CDR3 protein: CASRLTGKVHEQYF
V gene: TRBV4-3; D gene: TRBD1; clone size: -; CDR3 length: 16; J gene: TRBJ1-1; CDR3 DNA: TGCGCCAGCAGCCAGGATCCTACAGGGGGATACACTGAAGCTTTCTTT; CDR3 protein: CASSQDPTGGYTEAFF
V gene: TRBV4-3; D gene: TRBD1; clone size: few; CDR3 length: 16; J gene: TRBJ1-6; CDR3 DNA: TGCGCCAGCAGCCAGCGGGACAGTCCTTATAATTCACCCCTCCACTTT; CDR3 protein: CASSQRDSPYNSPLHF
V gene: TRBV28; D gene: -; clone size: -; CDR3 length: 15; J gene: TRBJ1-5; CDR3 DNA: TGTGCCAGCAGCCGTGGAGGCTATAGCAATCAGCCCCAGCATTTT; CDR3 protein: CASSRGGYSNQPQHF
V gene: TRBV11-2; D gene: TRBD2; clone size: -; CDR3 length: 16; J gene: TRBJ2-7; CDR3 DNA: TGTGCCAGCAGCCACCTGAGCGGGAGGAGCTCCTACGAGCAGTACTTC; CDR3 protein: CASSHLSGRSSYEQYF
V gene: TRBV7-6; D gene: -; clone size: -; CDR3 length: 13; J gene: TRBJ2-7; CDR3 DNA: TGTGCCAGCAGCTTGGGAGGTGTTTACGAGCAGTACTTC; CDR3 protein: CASSLGGVYEQYF
V gene: TRBV5-8; D gene: -; clone size: -; CDR3 length: 16; J gene: TRBJ2-7; CDR3 DNA: TGTGCCAGCAGCCGCGGACAGTTCTTCACGACGTACGAGCAGTACTTC; CDR3 protein: CASSRGQFFTTYEQYF
V gene: TRBV28; D gene: TRBD1; clone size: once; CDR3 length: 14; J gene: TRBJ1-1; CDR3 DNA: TGTGCCAGCAGTGGGGGACAGGAGAACACTGAAGCTTTCTTT; CDR3 protein: CASSGGQENTEAFF
V gene: TRBV6-2/TRBV6-3; D gene: TRBD2; clone size: -; CDR3 length: 15; J gene: TRBJ2-7; CDR3 DNA: TGTGCCAGCAGTTACGAACTAGCGGGTGATGACGAGCAGTACTTC; CDR3 protein: CASSYELAGDDEQYF
V gene: TRBV19; D gene: TRBD2; clone size: -; CDR3 length: 17; J gene: TRBJ2-3; CDR3 DNA: TGTGCCAGTAGTGACCGGACTAGCGGGGTCCTCACAGATACGCAGTATTTT; CDR3 protein: CASSDRTSGVLTDTQYF
V gene: TRBV4-3; D gene: -; clone size: -; CDR3 length: 15; J gene: TRBJ2-3; CDR3 DNA: TGCGCCAGCAGCCAAGTGGCGGGATTGCTGGATACGCAGTATTTT; CDR3 protein: CASSQVAGLLDTQYF
V gene: TRBV10-3; D gene: -; clone size: -; CDR3 length: 15; J gene: TRBJ1-5; CDR3 DNA: TGTGCCACCCAGGTTTCTGTCCTTGGGAATCAGCCCCAGCATTTT; CDR3 protein: CATQVSVLGNQPQHF
V gene: TRBV7-9; D gene: -; clone size: -; CDR3 length: 12; J gene: TRBJ2-1; CDR3 DNA: TGTGCCAGCAGCTTACCCCCTCGGGGGCAGTTCTTC; CDR3 protein: CASSLPPRGQFF
V gene: TRBV6-2/TRBV6-3; D gene: -; clone size: -; CDR3 length: 14; J gene: TRBJ2-7; CDR3 DNA: TGTGCCAGCAGTTACTACCTAGTCGGGTACGAGCAGTACTTC; CDR3 protein: CASSYYLVGYEQYF
V gene: TRBV19; D gene: -; clone size: -; CDR3 length: 15; J gene: TRBJ1-1; CDR3 DNA: TGTGCCAGTAGTATCTTAGCGTCTATGAACACTGAAGCTTTCTTT; CDR3 protein: CASSILASMNTEAFF
V gene: TRBV3-1/TRBV3-2; D gene: TRBD2; clone size: few; CDR3 length: 20; J gene: TRBJ2-1; CDR3 DNA: TGTGCCAGCAGCCCAAACCACCCCCTACATAGCGGGAGACTGATCAATGAGCAGTTCTTC; CDR3 protein: CASSPNHPLHSGRLINEQFF
V gene: TRBV6-1; D gene: TRBD2; clone size: -; CDR3 length: 14; J gene: TRBJ2-5; CDR3 DNA: TGTGCCAGCGGTAGCGGGGCACGTCAAGAGACCCAGTACTTC; CDR3 protein: CASGSGARQETQYF
V gene: TRBV6-6; D gene: -; clone size: -; CDR3 length: 15; J gene: TRBJ2-3; CDR3 DNA: TGTGCCAGCAGCTTACAGGCGGGCGGGGCAGATACGCAGTATTTT; CDR3 protein: CASSLQAGGADTQYF
V gene: TRBV27; D gene: TRBD1; clone size: -; CDR3 length: 15; J gene: TRBJ1-2; CDR3 DNA: TGTGCCAGCAGTTTTCGGGAGACAGGGAACTATGGCTACACCTTC; CDR3 protein: CASSFRETGNYGYTF
V gene: TRBV19; D gene: TRBD1; clone size: -; CDR3 length: 13; J gene: TRBJ2-7; CDR3 DNA: TGTGCCAGTAGCGGGGGACAGGCCTACGAGCAGTACTTC; CDR3 protein: CASSGGQAYEQYF
V gene: TRBV12-3/TRBV12-4; D gene: -; clone size: -; CDR3 length: 11; J gene: TRBJ1-2; CDR3 DNA: TGTGCCAGCAGCCAGGGATATGGCTACACCTTC; CDR3 protein: CASSQGYGYTF
V gene: TRBV11-2; D gene: TRBD1; clone size: -; CDR3 length: 16; J gene: TRBJ2-1; CDR3 DNA: TGTGCCAGCAGCTTAGGGGACAGGAGGGGAGGTGGGGTGTGGTTCTTC; CDR3 protein: CASSLGDRRGGGVWFF
V gene: TRBV18; D gene: TRBD2; clone size: -; CDR3 length: 18; J gene: TRBJ2-1; CDR3 DNA: TGTGCCAGCTCACCGAACCACCAGCGGGACGAGGCGTACAATGAGCAGTTCTTC; CDR3 protein: CASSPNHQRDEAYNEQFF
V gene: TRBV27; D gene: -; clone size: -; CDR3 length: 16; J gene: TRBJ2-2; CDR3 DNA: TGTGCCAGCAACTGGGGGGGGCCCGGGAACACCGGGGAGCTGTTTTTT; CDR3 protein: CASNWGGPGNTGELFF
V gene: TRBV10-3; D gene: -; clone size: -; CDR3 length: 15; J gene: TRBJ1-3; CDR3 DNA: TGTGCCACCCGCCCCATGGGGGCCTCTGGAAACACCATATATTTT; CDR3 protein: CATRPMGASGNTIYF
V gene: TRBV19; D gene: -; clone size: many; CDR3 length: 18; J gene: TRBJ2-5; CDR3 DNA: TGTGCCAGTAGTTGGGGAAAGGTCGGGGGCGGGAGAGGAGAGACCCAGTACTTC; CDR3 protein: CASSWGKVGGGRGETQYF
V gene: TRBV10-3; D gene: TRBD1; clone size: -; CDR3 length: 13; J gene: TRBJ1-6; CDR3 DNA: TGTGCCATCAAGGGACAGGGGGATTCACCCCTCCACTTT; CDR3 protein: CAIKGQGDSPLHF
V gene: TRBV6-2/TRBV6-3; D gene: TRBD2; clone size: few; CDR3 length: 15; J gene: TRBJ2-7; CDR3 DNA: TGTGCCAGCAGCTGGGACTACTCGAGCTCCTACGAGCAGTACTTC; CDR3 protein: CASSWDYSSSYEQYF
V gene: TRBV30; D gene: TRBD2; clone size: few; CDR3 length: 21; J gene: TRBJ2-1; CDR3 DNA: TGTGCCTGGAGTGCCGACCCTCGTTCGGGAGAAGGACTAGCGAGGGGGGATGAGCAGTTCTTC; CDR3 protein: CAWSADPRSGEGLARGDEQFF
V gene: TRBV6-2/TRBV6-3; D gene: TRBD1; clone size: once; CDR3 length: 14; J gene: TRBJ2-7; CDR3 DNA: TGTGCCAGCAGTCGGACAGGCGATGGGTACGAGCAGTACTTC; CDR3 protein: CASSRTGDGYEQYF
V gene: TRBV11-3; D gene: -; clone size: -; CDR3 length: 13; J gene: TRBJ2-5; CDR3 DNA: TGTGCCAGCAGTATAAGACATTCGGAGACCCAGTACTTC; CDR3 protein: CASSIRHSETQYF
V gene: TRBV12-5; D gene: -; clone size: -; CDR3 length: 14; J gene: TRBJ1-5; CDR3 DNA: TGTGCTAGTGGTTTGGGAAGCCACAGGCGGCCCCAGCATTTT; CDR3 protein: CASGLGSHRRPQHF